This passage covers 7 T cell receptor beta chains from one sample sequenced in a study of shared clonotypes between healthy human individuals. Measured with immunoSEQ multiplex PCR; TCRdb has only the in-frame clones, and not every one. The sample lists 1.6 million or so clones, around 97% occurring once. The specimen was naive CD4+ T cells sorted from blood. Documented subset: CD45RA+ positively selected. The origin of the receptors is a man between 25 and 39 years old in good health.

This rearrangement joins TRBV7-8 to TRBJ2-1, with TRBD2 as a possible D gene (5 bases). Per the germline V gene, CDR1 is SGHVS and CDR2 is FQNEAQ. V was clipped by 4 bases and J by 0 bases, with 16 bases between them. This CDR3 region has 17 residues. CDR3 residues: CASSSSSAASSYNEQFF. CDR3 in DNA: TGTGCCAGCAGCTCTTCGTCAGCGGCGAGCTCCTACAATGAGCAGTTCTTC.

The chain links TRBV29-1 to TRBJ2-5; 8 positions match TRBD1. Germline V gives CDR1 SQVTM, CDR2 ANQGSEA. This CDR3 comprises 14 residues. The junction had 9 bases not matched to a gene; V was cut back by 4 bases and J by 5 bases. This chain's CDR3 is CSVAAGGAGETQYF. DNA for the CDR3: TGCAGCGTTGCAGCAGGGGGCGCGGGGGAGACCCAGTACTTC.

The chain employs TRBV2 and TRBJ2-3; D not resolved. CDR1 is SNHLY, CDR2 FYNNEI, per germline. The CDR3 covers 13 residues. Trimming took 5 bases from V and 4 from J, leaving 10 bases between them. CDR3 sequence reads: CASSTQVADTQYF. The CDR3 coding sequence is TGTGCCAGCAGTACCCAGGTCGCAGATACGCAGTATTTT.

The V and J genes are TRBV19 and TRBJ2-3; a possible D gene is TRBD1 (6 bases). The CDR3 extends over 15 amino acids. V lost 6 bases and J lost 2, with 15 bases in between. Germline lookup yields CDR1 LNHDA and CDR2 SQIVND (reference sequence). DNA for the CDR3: TGTGCCAGTAGACAACAGGGATCCCCCACAGATACGCAGTATTTT. It is translated as CASRQQGSPTDTQYF.

The rearrangement joins TRBV18 to TRBJ1-1; D gene uncertain. The CDR3 has 13 residues. V lost 8 bases, J lost 0 bases, and 10 bases lay in between. The germline CDR1 and CDR2 sequences are KGHSH and LQKENI. CDR3 residues: CASDRGVNTEAFF. The CDR3 DNA reads as TGTGCCAGCGACCGCGGGGTGAACACTGAAGCTTTCTTT.

About this clone itself: This specimen includes other DNA sequences encoding the same CDR3. V gene TRBV11-2 combines with J gene TRBJ2-1; TRBD1 matches at 7 bases. The CDR3 length is 16 residues. V lost 4 bases, J lost 0 bases, and 6 bases stayed unmatched. In germline, CDR1 is SGHAT, CDR2 FQNNGV. The chain's CDR3 is CASSSRTGTSYNEQFF. The CDR3 DNA is TGTGCCAGCAGCTCCCGGACAGGTACCTCCTACAATGAGCAGTTCTTC.

This clone has a single count. The J gene is TRBJ2-2, the V gene TRBV11-1, with 8 bases lining up with TRBD2. The CDR3 covers 16 residues. Germline loops: CDR1 SGHAT, CDR2 FQDESV (reference sequence). V dropped 3 bases and J dropped 6; count of bases not matched to a gene: 9. CDR3 nucleotide sequence: TGTGCCAGCAGCTTGAGTAGCGGGACCCTCGCCGGGGAGCTGTTTTTT. Translated: CASSLSSGTLAGELFF.